This TCR beta chain originates from a study of long-term antiretroviral therapy in people with HIV. Study-wide findings and caveats: Viral resistance, ART adherence and therapy changes all lacked available data. Clonal expansions arising prior to ART prevailed in the repertoire at every time point. When set beside controls, HIV repertoires had CDR3 length ranges that were narrower.

Points on this clone: The antigen remains unidentified.

Trimming left V 6 bases short and J 4 bases short, with 15 bases between. The CDR3 loop spans 15 amino acids. Germline V gene data show CDR1 as SGHAT and CDR2 as FQNNGV. The assay used was immunoSEQ (version v3.0), run at survey level. Profiling relied on immunoSEQ multiplex PCR, and the TCRdb table lists in-frame clones only, not all of them. The data show tens of thousands of clones, over 75% seen once. The sequenced sample was unsorted PBMCs, obtained 1.5 years before starting antiretroviral therapy. The clonotype comes from a man aged 18 to 30 with HIV. The chain carries TRBV11-2 and TRBJ2-2; D is possibly TRBD2 (7 bases). The CDR3 sequence is CASRLGGAGTGELFF. The CDR3 DNA reads as TGTGCCAGCAGACTGGGGGGGGCTGGCACCGGGGAGCTGTTTTTT.